The 28 T cell receptor beta chains listed next were all sequenced from one sample in a study of cytomegalovirus exposure and HLA in healthy donors. Using immunoSEQ multiplex PCR, the repertoire was profiled, and TCRdb retains in-frame clones only, with some absent. Of roughly 120,000 clones in the sample, around 92% are singletons; the top ten hold around 3.4%. The material sequenced was PBMCs. The source is a man younger than 40 in good health and CMV-seronegative.

The chain uses TRBV19 and TRBJ2-2, with unresolved D. The germline gives CDR1 LNHDA, CDR2 SQIVND (reference sequence). The CDR3 has 11 residues. V lost 6 bases to trimming and J lost 3 bases, with 2 bases between them. DNA for the CDR3: TGTGCCAGTAGCGACACCGGGGAGCTGTTTTTT. This translates into CASSDTGELFF.

CDR3 region: CASSATGSQETQYF. The CDR3 coding sequence is TGTGCCAGCAGCGCGACAGGATCCCAAGAGACCCAGTACTTC. This chain uses TRBV5-4 with TRBJ2-5; weak D call: TRBD1 (6 bases). This CDR3 is 14 amino acids long. The ends were cut back, 4 bases at V and 1 base at J, with 11 bases in the middle. Germline assignment: CDR1 SGHNT and CDR2 YYREEE (reference sequence).

CDR3 sequence: CASSLGAGIGLEQYF. The CDR3 coding sequence is TGTGCCAGCAGCTTAGGGGCCGGAATTGGGCTCGAGCAGTACTTC. This chain uses TRBV7-9 with TRBJ2-7; unclear D gene. Germline lookup yields CDR1 SEHNR and CDR2 FQNEAQ (reference sequence). Trimming pared 1 base from V and 6 bases from J, leaving 16 bases between. There are 15 residues in the CDR3.

The chain is built from TRBV7-9 and TRBJ2-5; 7 bases match TRBD1. This CDR3 comprises 15 residues. The trim removed 5 bases at V and 1 base at J, leaving 7 bases unmatched. The germline V gene encodes CDR1 SEHNR and CDR2 FQNEAQ (reference sequence). CDR3: CASSIPQGTQETQYF. The CDR3 DNA sequence: TGTGCCAGCAGCATTCCACAGGGGACCCAAGAGACCCAGTACTTC.

This chain links TRBV28 with TRBJ2-7, with D maybe TRBD1 (6 bases). V gave up 6 bases and J gave up 1 base, with 13 bases separating them. The CDR3 loop spans 14 amino acids. Germline V CDR1 and CDR2: MDHEN, SYDVKM. CDR3: CASRTNRVSYEQYF. DNA for the CDR3: TGTGCCAGCAGGACAAACAGGGTGTCCTACGAGCAGTACTTC.

The chain combines TRBV28 with TRBJ1-6; no clear D. This CDR3 region has 14 residues. Looked up from germline, CDR1 is MDHEN and CDR2 is SYDVKM. V shed 3 bases and J shed 6 bases, with 9 bases lying between them. DNA of the CDR3: TGTGCCAGCAGTTTTATAGACTTTAATTCACCCCTCCACTTT. It is translated as CASSFIDFNSPLHF.

The V call is TRBV2, the J call TRBJ2-7; 10 bases align to TRBD1. With V trimmed by 6 bases and J by 3 bases, 2 bases remained unmatched. CDR3 size: 13 residues. Looked up from germline, CDR1 is SNHLY and CDR2 is FYNNEI. CDR3 sequence (DNA): TGTGCCAGCAGGGACAGGGGGTACTACGAGCAGTACTTC. Its protein product is CASRDRGYYEQYF.

The chain joins TRBV11-1 to TRBJ2-3; 8 bases fit TRBD1. Unmatched junction bases numbered 12, after V lost 8 bases and J lost 2 bases. The CDR3 spans 16 residues. Per germline, CDR1 SGHAT and CDR2 FQDESV (reference sequence). CDR3 DNA sequence: TGTGCCAGCGGAAACCTACAGGGGGGAATCACAGATACGCAGTATTTT. As protein: CASGNLQGGITDTQYF.

V usage is TRBV7-8 and J usage is TRBJ1-1; D may be TRBD1 (6 bases). Germline CDR1 SGHVS, CDR2 FQNEAQ. Trimming shortened V by 4 bases and J by 4 bases, and 16 bases separated the two germline ends. CDR3 length: 15 residues. CDR3 nucleotide sequence: TGTGCCAGCAGCTCCCCACAGGGTTGGGCCACTGAAGCTTTCTTT. It specifies CASSSPQGWATEAFF.

The rearrangement links TRBV5-1 to TRBJ1-3, with D tentatively TRBD1 (5 bases). The CDR3 consists of 16 residues. The germline gives CDR1 SGHRS, CDR2 YFSETQ. Trimming took off 4 bases at V and 2 bases at J, with 16 bases between the two ends. This chain's CDR3 is CASSPGRAGTGNTIYF. DNA of the CDR3: TGCGCCAGCAGCCCCGGCCGGGCAGGGACTGGAAACACCATATATTTT.

V is TRBV18 and J is TRBJ1-2; TRBD1 agrees at 8 bases. Germline V CDR1 and CDR2: KGHSH, LQKENI. The trim removed 3 bases at V and 3 bases at J, leaving 6 bases unmatched. The CDR3 runs 15 residues. The CDR3, as DNA: TGTGCCAGCTCACCGCTTGGACAGGGAGACTATGGCTACACCTTC. This codes for CASSPLGQGDYGYTF.

This clone was detected only once. This chain connects TRBV4-3 to TRBJ1-3; the D is unclear. CDR1 and CDR2 (germline): LGHNA, YSLEER. The CDR3 runs to 15 residues. V was trimmed by 0 bases and J by 0 bases, leaving 6 bases between them. The CDR3 region has the DNA TGCGCCAGCAGCCAAGACGGGAGCTCTGGAAACACCATATATTTT. It yields the protein CASSQDGSSGNTIYF.

The chain carries TRBV18 and TRBJ1-5; weak D call: TRBD1 (6 bases). Trimming shortened V by 6 bases and J by 1 base, and 16 bases separated the two germline ends. Germline V gene data show CDR1 as KGHSH and CDR2 as LQKENI. The CDR3 sequence is 16 residues long. CDR3 DNA: TGTGCCAGCTCGCAACTGGCCAGGGGAAGCAATCAGCCCCAGCATTTT. Translation: CASSQLARGSNQPQHF.

This chain uses TRBV28 with TRBJ2-1, with TRBD2 identical over 8 bases. CDR1 is MDHEN, CDR2 SYDVKM, per germline. Losses at the gene ends were 6 bases for V and 8 bases for J; bases not matched to a gene: 12. There are 15 residues in the CDR3. In nucleotides, the CDR3 is TGTGCCAGCAGGCTAATAGCGGGGAGTAACTATGAGCAGTTCTTC. As protein: CASRLIAGSNYEQFF.

This sequence joins TRBV5-4 and TRBJ2-5; 7 bases align to TRBD1. This CDR3 region has 14 residues. V lost 3 bases to trimming and J lost 4 bases; unmatched junction nucleotides: 6. CDR1 is SGHNT and CDR2 is YYREEE in the germline V gene (reference sequence). For the CDR3, the DNA is TGTGCCAGCAGCTACAACAGGGGCATAGAGACCCAGTACTTC. It codes for CASSYNRGIETQYF.

The chain employs TRBV7-2 and TRBJ2-7, with TRBD2 matching over 7 bases. The CDR3 sequence is 14 residues long. The germline CDR1 and CDR2 sequences are SGHTA and FQGNSA. V shed 5 bases and J 3 bases; nucleotides not matched to a gene: 7. Here the CDR3 DNA reads TGTGCCAGCAGCACCCCGCGCGGGGGCTACGAGCAGTACTTC. It yields the protein CASSTPRGGYEQYF. Filled out from reference TRBV7-2 and TRBJ2-7, the complete variable domain reads GAGVSQSPSNKVTEKGKDVELRCDPISGHTALYWYRQSLGQGLEFLIYFQGNSAPDKSGLPSDRFSAERTGGSVSTLTIQRTQQEDSAVYLCASSTPRGGYEQYFGPGTRLTVT.

The chain is built from TRBV6-5 and TRBJ1-4; possibly TRBD1 for D (5 bases). Germline V gene lookup returns CDR1 MNHEY and CDR2 SVGAGI. The CDR3 runs 15 residues. Deletions cut 0 bases from V and 8 bases from J, with 13 bases between. The CDR3 DNA reads TGTGCCAGCAGTTACTCGACAGTCCCAGGAGAAAAACTGTTTTTT. Its protein product is CASSYSTVPGEKLFF.

The gene calls are TRBV6-1 and TRBJ1-5; tentatively, D is TRBD1 (5 bases). The CDR3 spans 13 residues. Germline CDR1 is MNHNS and CDR2 is SASEGT. Trimming shortened V by 3 bases and J by 7 bases, and 10 bases separated the two germline ends. Written as DNA, the CDR3 is TGTGCCAGCAGTGACCAGGGTGGGCAGCCCCAGCATTTT. It translates to CASSDQGGQPQHF.

This chain connects TRBV7-9 to TRBJ2-5; 7 bases fit TRBD1. Germline lookup yields CDR1 SEHNR and CDR2 FQNEAQ (reference sequence). The ends lost 5 bases at V and 9 bases at J; junction bases unmatched: 9. The CDR3 contains 13 residues. CDR3 DNA sequence: TGTGCCAGCAGCCCGGGGCAGGGGGTGGCCCAGTACTTC. Translating gives CASSPGQGVAQYF.

This chain connects TRBV29-1 to TRBJ2-5; 9 nucleotides line up with TRBD1. The V segment lost 7 bases and the J segment 1 base; nucleotides outside the gene matches: 4. Germline V gene data show CDR1 as SQVTM and CDR2 as ANQGSEA. The CDR3 is made up of 13 amino acids. CDR3 coding DNA: TGCAGCGGGGAGGGACAGGGCCAAGAGACCCAGTACTTC. Protein: CSGEGQGQETQYF.

This clone was seen a few times. V gene TRBV6-5 combines with J gene TRBJ1-1; the D gene is possibly TRBD1 (6 bases). The germline V and J ends were trimmed by 0 bases and 9 bases, with 8 bases remaining between them. The CDR3 totals 12 residues. The germline V gene encodes CDR1 MNHEY and CDR2 SVGAGI. CDR3 DNA: TGTGCCAGCAGTTACTCGGGACAAAAAGCTTTCTTT. Its translation: CASSYSGQKAFF.

The genes are TRBV25-1 and TRBJ1-1; unclear D gene. Deletions cut 6 bases from V and 1 base from J, with 9 bases between. Germline V lookup: CDR1 MGHDK, CDR2 SYGVNS. The CDR3 runs 13 residues. In nucleotides, the CDR3 is TGTGCCAGCAGCCCTAACAGGAACACTGAAGCTTTCTTT. This codes for CASSPNRNTEAFF.

The gene calls are TRBV11-2 and TRBJ1-6; 7 nucleotides match TRBD1. The V gene's germline CDR1 is SGHAT and CDR2 FQNNGV. With V trimmed by 5 bases and J by 9 bases, 10 bases remained unmatched. The CDR3 loop spans 15 amino acids. The CDR3 here is CASSPTRQGGSPLHF. In nucleotides, the CDR3 is TGTGCCAGCAGCCCCACCCGACAGGGCGGTTCACCCCTCCACTTT.

This chain links TRBV7-9 with TRBJ1-4; 7 bases match TRBD1. This CDR3 contains 14 residues. The germline V gene encodes CDR1 SEHNR and CDR2 FQNEAQ (reference sequence). J was trimmed by 7 bases and V by 5 bases; bases with no gene match: 7. CDR3 DNA sequence: TGTGCCAGCAGCCTGGACAGGCGCAGTGAAAAACTGTTTTTT. This translates into CASSLDRRSEKLFF.

This clone was seen once. The V call is TRBV21-1, the J call TRBJ1-1; the table's D call, TRBD1, has no DNA check behind it. TRBV21-1 counts as a pseudogene. This CDR3 is built from 20 residues. The CDR3 here is CASSKERPAGGRTGQIEAFF. The CDR3 coding sequence is TGTGCCAGCAGCAAAGAAAGACCCGCAGGGGGGCGGACGGGACAGATTGAAGCTTTCTTT.

This chain uses TRBV4-1 with TRBJ1-2, with D possibly matching TRBD1 (6 bases). Between the trimmed V and J ends, which lost 2 bases and 8 bases, there was a span of 21 bases. Germline V gene sequence: CDR1 MGHRA, CDR2 YSYEKL. The CDR3 covers 16 residues. CDR3 in DNA: TGCGCCAGCAGCCAAACCCACAGGGTTCTCGTTTGGGGCTACACCTTC. Protein product: CASSQTHRVLVWGYTF.

The chain carries TRBV19 and TRBJ1-4; no firm D call. This CDR3 spans 14 amino acids. Trimming removed 6 bases at V and 4 bases at J, with 12 bases between. Germline loops: CDR1 LNHDA, CDR2 SQIVND (reference sequence). CDR3 bases: TGTGCCAGTAGCCATGTGGTGCGTAATGAAAAACTGTTTTTT. It specifies CASSHVVRNEKLFF.

In its sample, this clone was seen a few times. The chain has TRBV27 and TRBJ2-7; possible D gene TRBD2, 6 bases. Germline values: CDR1 MNHEY, CDR2 SMNVEV (reference sequence). V dropped 4 bases and J dropped 3 bases, with 16 bases sitting between them. The CDR3 extends over 15 amino acids. The CDR3 DNA is TGTGCCAGCAGTTCCCTCGGCGGGACGGGCTACGAGCAGTACTTC. It specifies CASSSLGGTGYEQYF.